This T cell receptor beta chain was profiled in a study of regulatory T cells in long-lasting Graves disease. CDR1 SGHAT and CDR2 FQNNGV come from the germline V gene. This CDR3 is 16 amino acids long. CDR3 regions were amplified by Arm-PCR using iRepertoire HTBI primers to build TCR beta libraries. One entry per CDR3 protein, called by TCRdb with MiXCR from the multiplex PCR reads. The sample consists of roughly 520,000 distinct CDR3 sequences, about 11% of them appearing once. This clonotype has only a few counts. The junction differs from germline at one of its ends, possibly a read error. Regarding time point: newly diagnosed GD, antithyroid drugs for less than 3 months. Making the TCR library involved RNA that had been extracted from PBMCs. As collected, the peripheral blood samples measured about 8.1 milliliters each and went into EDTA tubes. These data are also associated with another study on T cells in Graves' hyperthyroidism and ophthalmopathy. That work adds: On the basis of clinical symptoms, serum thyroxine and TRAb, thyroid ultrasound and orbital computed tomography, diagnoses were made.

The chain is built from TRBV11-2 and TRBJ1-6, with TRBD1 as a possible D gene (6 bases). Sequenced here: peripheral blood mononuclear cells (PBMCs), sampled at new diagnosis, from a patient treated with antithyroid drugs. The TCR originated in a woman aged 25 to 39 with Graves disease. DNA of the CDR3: TGCGCCAGCAGCCGGGGGTCGGGTGAAGGGGGATCACCCCTCCACTTT. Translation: CASSRGSGEGGSPLHF.